The clone carrying this T cell receptor (beta chain) was detected only a few times. There were TCR beta CDR3 regions amplified from RNA transcripts. During a first-round RT-PCR of the TCR CDR3, the HTBI primer set was used. TCRdb reprocessed the multiplex PCR reads with MiXCR, giving one entry per CDR3 protein. The top ten clones hold about 5% of a sample with about 420,000 distinct CDR3 sequences, about 13% of them seen once. The sample comes from a study of T cells in Graves' hyperthyroidism and ophthalmopathy. This CDR3 region has 15 residues. In germline, CDR1 is LGHNA, CDR2 YNFKEQ. The trim removed 1 base at V and 6 bases at J, leaving 2 bases unmatched.

The rearrangement links TRBV4-2 to TRBJ1-5; 11 bases are a match to TRBD1. The sequenced material came from blood. The sequence was obtained from a woman under 30 with Graves' hyperthyroidism. CDR3 protein: CASSQGTGGGQPQHF. As DNA, the CDR3 is TGTGCCAGCAGCCAAGGGACAGGGGGCGGTCAGCCCCAGCATTTT.